The clone carrying this T cell receptor (beta chain) appeared a single time. These data originate in a study of shared clonotypes between healthy human individuals. CD8 cells classed as naive were CD45RO-negative and positively selected for CCR7, excluding terminally differentiated effector memory CD45RA+ cells. Per the original methods: ImmunoSEQ output lacked quality scores and full-length reads, limiting matched filtering. Profiled with immunoSEQ multiplex PCR; TCRdb holds only in-frame clones, not every one. D and trimming come from the DNA, and the V and J calls and clone size come from that table. Of some 600,000 clones in the sample, approximately 96% are singletons; the top ten hold less than 0.12%. The sequence was obtained from a woman aged 25 to 39 in good health. The sequenced sample was naive CD8+ T cells sorted from blood.

The DNA for the CDR3 is TGTGCCAGCAGTTTATTGCTTGACTACGAGCAGTACTTC. Residues: CASSLLLDYEQYF. The V call is TRBV28, the J call TRBJ2-7, with D unclear. V dropped 1 base and J dropped 3 bases, with 7 bases sitting between them. The CDR3 has 13 residues. Germline CDR1 and CDR2: MDHEN and SYDVKM.